This TCR beta chain was observed in a study of early T cells in non-severe SARS-CoV-2 infection (dated by TCRdb to about 2021). General notes on the study: TCR sequencing used bulk RNA from unsorted whole blood, so alpha and beta chains could not be paired. What the research found in general, with its limitations: VDJdb matching was skewed toward anti-spike CD8 responses, so virus-specific expansions were likely underestimated and private and CD4 specificities were missed.

In the germline V gene, CDR1 corresponds to SGHVS and CDR2 to FNYEAQ. A distance of 19 bases separates the germline ends of V and J, which lose 3 bases and 5 bases respectively. Taken from cysteine to phenylalanine, the CDR3 has 16 residues. Solely the CDR3 DNA is kept, with 48 bases framed from the first base. Library method: 5' RACE. The reads were generated on a NextSeq 500. To correct for sequencing error and PCR bias, the TCR library protocol tagged individual cDNA molecules with unique molecular identifiers. Both TCR alpha and beta chains were sequenced, and tight co-correlation was observed between alpha and beta sequence abundances in each sample. The paper's data handling went like this. Decombinator V4 was used to annotate TCR sequences for V gene, J gene and CDR3. Expanded TCRs were defined as changing significantly between any two time points under a Poisson model with p below 0.0001. Abundances of TCRs were expressed as counts per million after normalisation to the total number of TCRs sequenced in each sample. TRAV1-2 paired with TRAJ12, TRAJ20 or TRAJ33 defined MAIT TCRs, while TRAV10 paired with TRAJ18 defined iNKT TCRs. VDJdb, accessed on 1 November 2021, was searched for TCRs annotated for CMV, EBV and SARS-CoV-2, and TCRs annotated for more than one antigen were excluded. The public reads were quality trimmed at Q25 with fastp and then assembled into clones with MiXCR by TCRdb, keeping productive beta chains. CDR3 protein duplicates are merged, each entry listing the most common genes and DNA. What appears here as the V and J calls and clone size reflects TCRdb's work, not the paper's. For this sample the table gives fewer than 100,000 distinct CDR3 sequences, of which about 6% were detected only once. The ten largest clones take up roughly 7.8% of the sample.

A case-control design nested within a healthcare worker cohort in London, UK, was used, with weekly nasopharyngeal swab PCR tests and blood sampling performed. Healthcare workers were recruited between 23 and 31 March 2020, during the week of the UK lockdown, and were followed weekly for up to roughly 16 weeks. This clonotype was observed at least ten times. It has no known antigen specificity. Base qualities were left out, and no much larger clone turns up one base away. The sequence is built from TRBV7-6 and TRBJ2-5; the D gene is possibly TRBD1 or TRBD2, each agreeing over 6 bases. This receptor was taken from an adult who was a healthcare worker with PCR-confirmed SARS-CoV-2 infection or an uninfected control (not recorded which). The sample was whole blood. The nucleotides read TGTGCCAGCAGCTTCTCCGTGGGCGGAGGGGGGGAGACCCAGTACTTC. It codes for CASSFSVGGGGETQYF. The full variable domain, completed from the reference TRBV7-6 and TRBJ2-5 proteins outside the CDR3, reads GAGVSQSPRYKVTKRGQDVALRCDPISGHVSLYWYRQALGQGPEFLTYFNYEAQQDKSGLPNDRFSAERPEGSISTLTIQRTEQRDSAMYRCASSFSVGGGGETQYFGPGTRLLVL.